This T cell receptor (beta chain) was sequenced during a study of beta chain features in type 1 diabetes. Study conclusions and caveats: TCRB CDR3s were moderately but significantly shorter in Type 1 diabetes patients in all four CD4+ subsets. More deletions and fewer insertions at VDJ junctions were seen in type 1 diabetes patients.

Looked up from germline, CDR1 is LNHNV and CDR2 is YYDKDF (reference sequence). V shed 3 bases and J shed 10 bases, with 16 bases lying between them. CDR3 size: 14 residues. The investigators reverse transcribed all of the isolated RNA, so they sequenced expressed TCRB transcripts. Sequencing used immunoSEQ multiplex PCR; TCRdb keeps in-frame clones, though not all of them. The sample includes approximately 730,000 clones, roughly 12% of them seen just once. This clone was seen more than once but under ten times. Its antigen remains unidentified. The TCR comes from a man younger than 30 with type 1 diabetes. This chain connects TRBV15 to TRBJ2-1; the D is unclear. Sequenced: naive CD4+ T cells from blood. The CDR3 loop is CATSRPSNLGEQFF. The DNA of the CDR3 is TGTGCCACCAGCAGGCCCTCGAACTTGGGGGAGCAGTTCTTC.